This T cell receptor beta chain was identified during a study of T cell responses to AZD1222 COVID-19 vaccine. Produced via immunoSEQ multiplex PCR; TCRdb's table is partial and in-frame only. The top ten hold approximately 0.49% of the sample, which has 150,000 to 200,000 clones, around 88% seen once. Broader study findings: Unmutated regions of variants are reportedly targeted by nearly half of spike-specific TCRs. Baseline serostatus was positive in only six AZD1222 recipients. Researchers report vaccine-associated CD4 TCRs spanning spike, with dominance at 160-218 and 743-854. The donors showed a predominance of white British ancestry and of females, with possible underestimation of clonal diversity.

On this clone itself: Its cognate antigen is unknown.

Trimming removed 4 bases from V and 6 bases from J; junction bases left unmatched: 9. Per germline, CDR1 SGHNT and CDR2 YYREEE (reference sequence). The CDR3 totals 14 residues. The material sequenced was peripheral blood, taken on day 0 of AZD1222 vaccination. This TCR was sampled from an adult in good health. The chain combines TRBV5-4 with TRBJ1-1; 7 bases fit TRBD1. Written as DNA, the CDR3 is TGTGCCAGCAGCCACAGACAGGGTGAGGCTGAAGCTTTCTTT. Its protein product is CASSHRQGEAEAFF.